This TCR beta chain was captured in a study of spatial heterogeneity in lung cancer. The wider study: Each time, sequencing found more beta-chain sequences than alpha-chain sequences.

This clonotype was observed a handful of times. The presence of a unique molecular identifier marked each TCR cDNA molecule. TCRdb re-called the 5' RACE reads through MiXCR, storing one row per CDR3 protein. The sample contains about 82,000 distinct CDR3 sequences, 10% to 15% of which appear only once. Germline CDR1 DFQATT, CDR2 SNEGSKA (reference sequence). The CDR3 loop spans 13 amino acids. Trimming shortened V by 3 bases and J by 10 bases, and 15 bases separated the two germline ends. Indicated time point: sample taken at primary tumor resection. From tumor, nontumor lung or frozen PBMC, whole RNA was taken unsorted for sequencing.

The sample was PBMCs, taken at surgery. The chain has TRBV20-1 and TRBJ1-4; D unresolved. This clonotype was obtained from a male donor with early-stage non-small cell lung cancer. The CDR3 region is CSASKAEGGKLFF. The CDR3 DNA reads TGCAGTGCTAGTAAAGCGGAGGGCGGAAAACTGTTTTTT.